This is a list of T cell receptor beta chains from one sample in a study of blood T cells in healthy people across ages. TCRdb reprocessed the 5' RACE reads with MiXCR, giving one entry per CDR3 protein. This table has 600,000 or so distinct CDR3 sequences, under 30% appearing once. Sequenced sample: blood. Source of these receptors: a woman of 80 years or more in good health. Both conserved end residues are part of each CDR3. D genes are given only for firm matches. Expanded clones get a size class; other rows say once, few or many, or leave the size out.

v_call	j_call	clone_size	d_call	cdr3_aa	cdr3_nt
TRBV28	TRBJ1-5	.	TRBD1	CASSLGTGGLGQPQHF	TGTGCCAGCAGCCTAGGGACAGGGGGTCTTGGTCAGCCCCAGCATTTT
TRBV9	TRBJ1-6	.	.	CASSARDDYNSPLHF	TGTGCCAGCAGCGCCAGGGACGATTATAATTCACCCCTCCACTTT
TRBV7-2	TRBJ2-7	many	.	CASSLDHEQYF	TGTGCCAGCAGCTTGGATCACGAGCAGTACTTC
TRBV19	TRBJ2-1	.	TRBD2	CASSIVSGSSNEQFF	TGTGCCAGTAGTATCGTTAGCGGGAGCAGCAATGAGCAGTTCTTC
TRBV14	TRBJ2-6	many	.	CASSQVSGGSSGANVLTF	TGTGCCAGCAGCCAAGTATCCGGGGGCAGCTCTGGGGCCAACGTCCTGACTTTC
TRBV2	TRBJ2-5	.	.	CASSELTGAETQYF	TGTGCCAGCAGTGAGCTGACAGGTGCAGAGACCCAGTACTTC
TRBV20-1	TRBJ2-3	many	TRBD2	CSAPGTSGADTQYF	TGCAGTGCCCCCGGGACTAGCGGGGCAGATACGCAGTATTTT
TRBV28	TRBJ2-4	many	.	CASLSETGKNIQYF	TGTGCCAGTCTCTCCGAGACAGGAAAAAACATTCAGTACTTC
TRBV2	TRBJ1-3	few	TRBD1	CASRETGAPGNTIYF	TGTGCCAGCAGAGAGACAGGGGCGCCTGGAAACACCATATATTTT
TRBV5-1	TRBJ1-1	many	.	CASSLGQPVTEAFF	TGCGCCAGCAGCTTGGGACAGCCGGTCACTGAAGCTTTCTTT
TRBV20-1	TRBJ1-2	many	.	CSARPHSHSGGYTF	TGCAGTGCTAGACCGCATTCCCACAGTGGCGGCTACACCTTC
TRBV11-1	TRBJ2-1	.	TRBD2	CAGSGTSGGASGFF	TGTGCCGGCAGCGGTACTAGCGGGGGGGCGAGCGGGTTCTTC
TRBV18	TRBJ2-1	many	TRBD1	CASSPLPGGEAVNEQFF	TGTGCCAGCTCACCACTCCCAGGGGGAGAAGCGGTCAATGAGCAGTTCTTC
TRBV20-1	TRBJ2-3	many	.	CSAWGLAGGGTSRTDTQYF	TGCAGTGCTTGGGGGCTTGCGGGCGGGGGCACTTCTCGCACAGATACGCAGTATTTT
TRBV7-2	TRBJ2-7	few	.	CASSTGDSRWGEQYF	TGTGCCAGCAGCACCGGGGACTCGCGATGGGGCGAGCAGTACTTC
TRBV7-2	TRBJ2-7	.	TRBD2	CASSWGLAGNEQYF	TGTGCCAGCAGCTGGGGACTAGCGGGAAACGAGCAGTACTTC
TRBV19	TRBJ2-7	.	.	CASSLRVGSYEQYF	TGTGCCAGTAGTCTGAGGGTTGGCTCCTACGAGCAGTACTTC
TRBV6-1	TRBJ2-5	many	TRBD1	CASSDSLGTGGNPYRGTQYF	TGTGCCAGCAGTGATTCTTTGGGGACAGGGGGCAACCCATATAGGGGGACCCAGTACTTC
TRBV7-2	TRBJ1-1	.	.	CAGSRNGPQWNTEAFF	TGTGCCGGCAGTCGTAATGGGCCACAATGGAACACTGAAGCTTTCTTT
TRBV20-1	TRBJ1-4	many	.	CSAQQPPIEKLFF	TGCAGTGCTCAGCAGCCACCCATTGAAAAACTGTTTTTT
TRBV20-1	TRBJ1-1	.	.	CSVPQAVRTEAFF	TGCAGTGTACCTCAGGCGGTCCGCACTGAAGCTTTCTTT
TRBV12-5	TRBJ1-6	few	TRBD1	CASGQTVMGQGLSPLHF	TGTGCTAGTGGGCAGACTGTTATGGGACAGGGCCTATCCCCCCTCCACTTT
TRBV5-1	TRBJ2-2	.	.	CASSSDRRNGELFF	TGCGCCAGCAGCTCCGACAGGCGGAACGGGGAGCTGTTTTTT
TRBV4-1	TRBJ1-5	many	.	CASSQEESGLPSNQPQHF	TGCGCCAGCAGCCAGGAAGAGTCAGGCCTCCCAAGCAATCAGCCCCAGCATTTT
TRBV2	TRBJ1-1	few	.	CASSEARGGEAFF	TGTGCCAGCAGTGAAGCGAGGGGTGGTGAAGCTTTCTTT
TRBV20-1	TRBJ1-1	.	.	CSARDYRAHTEAFF	TGCAGTGCTAGAGATTACAGGGCCCACACTGAAGCTTTCTTT
TRBV7-8	TRBJ2-4	many	.	CASSLEGPGGNIQYF	TGTGCCAGCAGCTTAGAGGGGCCTGGGGGAAACATTCAGTACTTC
TRBV6-1	TRBJ1-5	.	TRBD1	CASKRMGQGRDQPQHF	TGTGCCAGCAAACGTATGGGACAGGGCCGCGATCAGCCCCAGCATTTT
TRBV28	TRBJ2-7	.	TRBD2	CASSRLAGIDEQYF	TGTGCCAGCAGTAGACTAGCGGGAATCGACGAGCAGTACTTC
TRBV6-1	TRBJ2-3	many	TRBD1	CASNRGGTDTQYF	TGTGCCAGCAACAGGGGAGGCACAGATACGCAGTATTTT
TRBV12-3/TRBV12-4	TRBJ1-2	.	.	CASSLAATGSYTF	TGTGCCAGCAGTTTAGCCGCAACAGGGAGCTACACCTTC
TRBV3-1	TRBJ1-6	few	TRBD1	CASSPILGHRGRSPLHF	TGTGCCAGCAGCCCCATCTTGGGACACAGGGGACGATCACCCCTCCACTTT
TRBV6-2/TRBV6-3	TRBJ2-1	many	.	CASSYRLARDNEQFF	TGTGCCAGCAGTTATCGGCTAGCGAGGGACAATGAGCAGTTCTTC
TRBV12-3/TRBV12-4	TRBJ1-1	.	TRBD1	CASSSSNTADRLEAFF	TGTGCCAGCAGCTCCTCTAATACGGCGGACAGGCTGGAAGCTTTCTTT
TRBV24-1	TRBJ1-2	.	.	CATSELRGGYTF	TGTGCCACCAGTGAACTCAGGGGTGGCTACACCTTC
TRBV2	TRBJ2-2	.	.	CASTQGISTGELFF	TGTGCCAGCACCCAGGGAATTTCAACCGGGGAGCTGTTTTTT
TRBV6-2/TRBV6-3	TRBJ1-5	.	.	CASSTTKAGNQPQHF	TGTGCCAGCAGTACGACGAAAGCCGGCAATCAGCCCCAGCATTTT
TRBV5-1	TRBJ1-1	few	TRBD1	CASSLNGQGANTEAFF	TGCGCCAGCAGCTTGAATGGACAGGGGGCGAACACTGAAGCTTTCTTT
TRBV27	TRBJ1-1	few	.	CASSLYRNTEAFF	TGTGCCAGCAGTTTATACCGAAACACTGAAGCTTTCTTT
TRBV27	TRBJ2-7	many	.	CASSLSSDSREQYF	TGTGCCAGCAGTTTATCTTCCGACAGCCGCGAGCAGTACTTC
TRBV5-4	TRBJ2-1	.	TRBD2	CASSWERGRGQEQFF	TGTGCCAGCAGCTGGGAGCGGGGAAGGGGTCAGGAGCAGTTCTTC
TRBV5-1	TRBJ1-1	few	.	CASSPGARGTEAFF	TGCGCCAGCAGCCCAGGGGCCCGGGGCACTGAAGCTTTCTTT
TRBV30	TRBJ1-1	.	.	CAWSTKGFAWPSEAFF	TGTGCCTGGAGTACAAAGGGTTTCGCCTGGCCGTCTGAAGCTTTCTTT
TRBV6-2/TRBV6-3	TRBJ1-5	few	.	CASSYISGGAFDQPQHF	TGTGCCAGCAGTTACATCTCTGGGGGCGCTTTCGATCAGCCCCAGCATTTT
TRBV7-2	TRBJ2-1	many	TRBD2	CASSLFPPSGGPILYNEQFF	TGTGCCAGCAGCTTATTTCCGCCTAGCGGGGGCCCTATACTATACAATGAGCAGTTCTTC
TRBV5-6	TRBJ2-2	.	.	CASSPGGGIPGELFF	TGTGCCAGCAGTCCTGGCGGAGGGATCCCCGGGGAGCTGTTTTTT
TRBV5-1	TRBJ2-5	many	.	CASSLSSGNRQETQYF	TGCGCCAGCAGCTTGAGTTCAGGCAACAGACAAGAGACCCAGTACTTC
TRBV6-1	TRBJ2-3	many	TRBD1	CASSEMGTGALDTQYF	TGTGCCAGCAGTGAAATGGGAACAGGGGCTCTAGATACGCAGTATTTT
TRBV27	TRBJ2-7	many	.	CASSRSLGYEQYF	TGTGCCAGCAGTCGTTCCTTGGGGTACGAGCAGTACTTC
TRBV11-2	TRBJ2-7	few	.	CASSLYPGNEQYF	TGTGCCAGCAGCTTGTACCCTGGCAACGAGCAGTACTTC
TRBV6-5	TRBJ2-3	.	TRBD2	CASSWGLTTDTQYF	TGTGCCAGCAGTTGGGGACTAACCACAGATACGCAGTATTTT